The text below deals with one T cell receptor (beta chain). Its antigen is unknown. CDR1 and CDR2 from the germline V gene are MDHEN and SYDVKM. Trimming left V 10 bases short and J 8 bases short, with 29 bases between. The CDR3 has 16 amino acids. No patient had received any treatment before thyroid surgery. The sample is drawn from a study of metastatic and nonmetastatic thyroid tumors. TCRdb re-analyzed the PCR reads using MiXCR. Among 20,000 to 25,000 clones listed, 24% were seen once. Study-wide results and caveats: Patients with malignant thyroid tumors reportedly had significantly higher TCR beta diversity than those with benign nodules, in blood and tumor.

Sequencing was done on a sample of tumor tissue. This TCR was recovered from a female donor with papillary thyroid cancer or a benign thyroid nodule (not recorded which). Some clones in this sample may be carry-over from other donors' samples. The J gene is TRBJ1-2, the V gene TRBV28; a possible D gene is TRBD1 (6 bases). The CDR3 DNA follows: TGTGCCATCATTTTACCTCGCCCCGACAGGAGGTACGGCTACACCTTC. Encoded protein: CAIILPRPDRRYGYTF.